The clone carrying this T cell receptor beta chain was found a few times. These data are taken from a study of blood T cell repertoires in COVID-19. The CDR3 runs to 15 residues. Trimming left V 0 bases short and J 5 bases short, with 14 bases between. Germline assignment: CDR1 MNHNY and CDR2 SVGAGI (reference sequence). Using immunoSEQ multiplex PCR, the repertoire was profiled, and TCRdb retains in-frame clones only, with some absent. The sample lists about 490,000 clones, around 85% occurring once. Material: peripheral blood. The receptor's source is a human donor in a cohort sampled during active COVID-19. The gene calls are TRBV6-6 and TRBJ2-7; possible D gene TRBD1, 7 bases. CDR3 sequence (DNA): TGTGCCAGCAGTTACTCCCTCGGCAGGGGGGACGAGCAGTACTTC. Its protein is CASSYSLGRGDEQYF.